The clone carrying this T cell receptor (beta chain) was observed at least ten times. As yet, its antigen is unknown. V shed 2 bases and J 8 bases; nucleotides not matched to a gene: 10. This CDR3 has 16 amino acids. CDR1 and CDR2 (germline): DFQATT, SNEGSKA (reference sequence). This sample is drawn from a study of human T cells and chemical hapten exposure. Time point here: patch test 3, about 24 weeks after DPC sensitization. The treatment was: therapeutic diphenylcyclopropenone sensitization with weekly scalp DPC. From the RACE reads, TCRdb called clonotypes with MiXCR, one entry per CDR3 protein. Among roughly 64,000 distinct CDR3 sequences, roughly 11% were seen once, and the ten largest hold roughly 2.3%. Study results and limitations: With patch test score, the counts of PT1 expanded TCRs showed a positive correlation.

The chain joins TRBV20-1 to TRBJ1-6; TRBD1 matches 9 bases. The sample consisted of whole blood, taken in connection with sensitization to the hapten diphenylcyclopropenone (DPC). This sequence originates from a woman in her twenties or thirties with alopecia areata. Some clones in this sample may be carry-over from other donors' samples. CDR3 residues: CSARPQGAENHSPLHF. The CDR3 bases are TGCAGTGCTAGACCACAGGGGGCCGAAAACCATTCACCCCTCCACTTT.